The present T cell receptor (beta chain) was sequenced within a study of blood T cell repertoires in COVID-19. Study in general: Donors in the United States, Italy and Spain gave samples during acute or convalescent COVID-19. In each case, the material was cDNA or gDNA derived from T cells, B-cell-depleted T cells, or PBMCs.

As originally analysed: Quantification of nucleated cells was approximated via reference gene primer amplification. This table comes from immunoSEQ multiplex PCR, and its TCRdb copy is limited to in-frame clones, with some not included. V, J and clone size were drawn from that table, and D and trimming were deduced from the DNA. The repertoire has about 100,000 clones, 70% to 90% of them found once; the top ten carry roughly 12%. This clonotype was sampled from a human donor in a cohort sampled during active COVID-19. The specimen sequenced was peripheral blood.

CDR3 DNA: TGTGCCAGCACTACACTACGAGGACTAGCGGGAGGATCAGATACGCAGTATTTT. Its protein is CASTTLRGLAGGSDTQYF. The genes are TRBV2 and TRBJ2-3; the match to TRBD2 covers 14 bases. Losses at the gene ends were 7 bases for V and 4 bases for J; bases not matched to a gene: 13. This CDR3 spans 18 amino acids. Germline V gene lookup returns CDR1 SNHLY and CDR2 FYNNEI.